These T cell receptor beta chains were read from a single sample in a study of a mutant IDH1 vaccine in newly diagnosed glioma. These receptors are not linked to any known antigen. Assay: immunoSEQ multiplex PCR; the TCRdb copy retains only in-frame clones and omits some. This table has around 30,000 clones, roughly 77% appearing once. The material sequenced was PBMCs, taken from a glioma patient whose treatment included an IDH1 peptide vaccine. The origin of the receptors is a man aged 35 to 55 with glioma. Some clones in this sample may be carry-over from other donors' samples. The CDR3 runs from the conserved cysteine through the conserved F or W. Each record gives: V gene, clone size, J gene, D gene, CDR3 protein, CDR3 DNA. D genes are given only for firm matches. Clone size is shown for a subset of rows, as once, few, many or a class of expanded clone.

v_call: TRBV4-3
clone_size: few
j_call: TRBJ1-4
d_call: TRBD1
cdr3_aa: CASSQDGTGSEKLFF
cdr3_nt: TGCGCCAGCAGCCAAGATGGGACAGGGAGTGAAAAACTGTTTTTT

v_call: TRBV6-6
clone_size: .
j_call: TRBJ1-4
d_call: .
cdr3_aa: CASSPIGDTNEKLFF
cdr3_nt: TGTGCCAGCAGCCCAATCGGCGACACTAATGAAAAACTGTTTTTT

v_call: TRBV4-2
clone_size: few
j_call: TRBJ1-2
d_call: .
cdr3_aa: CASSQAYLGIYGYTF
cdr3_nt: TGTGCCAGCAGCCAGGCTTACTTAGGCATTTATGGCTACACCTTC

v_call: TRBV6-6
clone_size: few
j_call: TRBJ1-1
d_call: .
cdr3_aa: CASSIGGNTEAFF
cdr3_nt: TGTGCCAGCAGTATCGGAGGGAACACTGAAGCTTTCTTT

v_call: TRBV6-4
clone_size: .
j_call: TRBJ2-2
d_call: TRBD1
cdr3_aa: CASGDSLNTGELFF
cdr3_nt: TGTGCCAGCGGGGACAGCTTGAACACCGGGGAGCTGTTTTTT

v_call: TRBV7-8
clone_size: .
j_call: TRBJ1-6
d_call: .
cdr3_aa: CASSLDSPLHF
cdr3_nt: TGTGCCAGCAGCTTAGACTCACCCCTCCACTTT

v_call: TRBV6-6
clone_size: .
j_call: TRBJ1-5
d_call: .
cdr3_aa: CASTMGGSNQPQHF
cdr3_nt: TGTGCCAGTACAATGGGGGGAAGCAATCAGCCCCAGCATTTT

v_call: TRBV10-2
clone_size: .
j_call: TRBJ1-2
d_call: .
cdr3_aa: CASTNSEGYTF
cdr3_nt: TGCGCCAGCACGAATAGCGAGGGCTACACCTTC

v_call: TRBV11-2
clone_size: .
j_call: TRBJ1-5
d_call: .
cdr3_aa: CASSLREDQPQHF
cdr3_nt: TGTGCCAGCAGCCTCAGGGAGGATCAGCCCCAGCATTTT

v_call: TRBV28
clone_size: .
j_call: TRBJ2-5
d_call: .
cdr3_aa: CASSYRGGETQYF
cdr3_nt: TGTGCCAGCAGTTACAGGGGAGGGGAGACCCAGTACTTC

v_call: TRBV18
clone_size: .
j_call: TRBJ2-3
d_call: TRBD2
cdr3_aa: CASSPPASGGFADTQYF
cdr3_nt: TGTGCCAGCTCACCACCGGCTAGCGGGGGTTTTGCAGATACGCAGTATTTT

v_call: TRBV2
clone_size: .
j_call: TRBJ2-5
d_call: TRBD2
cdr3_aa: CASSEPPGLLASGGYETQYF
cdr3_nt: TGTGCCAGCAGTGAACCCCCTGGCCTCCTGGCTAGCGGGGGCTATGAGACCCAGTACTTC

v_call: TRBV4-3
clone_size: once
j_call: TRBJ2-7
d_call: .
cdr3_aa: CASSPTAAYEQYF
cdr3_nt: TGCGCCAGCAGCCCGACAGCCGCCTACGAGCAGTACTTC

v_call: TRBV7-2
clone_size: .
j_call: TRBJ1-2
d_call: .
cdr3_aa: CASSFSGTSRGGYTF
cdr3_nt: TGTGCCAGCAGCTTTAGCGGGACTTCCCGCGGTGGCTACACCTTC

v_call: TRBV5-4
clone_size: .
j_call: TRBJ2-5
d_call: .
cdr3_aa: CASSGEETQYF
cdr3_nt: TGTGCCAGCAGCGGGGAAGAGACCCAGTACTTC

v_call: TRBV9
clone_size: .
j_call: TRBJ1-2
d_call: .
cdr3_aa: CASSETSNYGYTF
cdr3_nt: TGTGCCAGCAGCGAGACGTCTAACTATGGCTACACCTTC

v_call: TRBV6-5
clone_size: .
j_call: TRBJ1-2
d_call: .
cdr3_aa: CASSYGQTIYGYTF
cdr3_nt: TGTGCCAGCAGTTACGGACAGACAATCTATGGCTACACCTTC

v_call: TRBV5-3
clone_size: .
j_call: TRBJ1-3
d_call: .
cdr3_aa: CARSSGSLRCSGNTIYF
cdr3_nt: TGTGCCAGAAGCTCAGGTTCTTTGCGGTGCTCTGGAAACACCATATATTTT

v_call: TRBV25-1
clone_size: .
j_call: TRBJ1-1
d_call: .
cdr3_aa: CASTFALAGPNTEAFF
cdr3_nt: TGTGCCAGCACCTTCGCCCTGGCGGGGCCGAACACTGAAGCTTTCTTT

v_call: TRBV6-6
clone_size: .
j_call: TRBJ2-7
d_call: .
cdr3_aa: CASSLTGEVSYEQYF
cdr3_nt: TGTGCCAGCAGTCTTACAGGAGAAGTATCCTACGAGCAGTACTTC

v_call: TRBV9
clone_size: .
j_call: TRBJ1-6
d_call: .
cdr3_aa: CASSVGQASYNSPLHF
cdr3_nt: TGTGCCAGCAGCGTAGGCCAGGCCTCCTATAATTCACCCCTCCACTTT

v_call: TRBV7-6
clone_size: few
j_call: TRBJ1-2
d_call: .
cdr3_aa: CASSRLQGDGYTF
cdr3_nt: TGTGCCAGCAGCCGCTTACAGGGTGACGGCTACACCTTC

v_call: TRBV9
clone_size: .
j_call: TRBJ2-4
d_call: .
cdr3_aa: CASSGVENIQYF
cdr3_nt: TGTGCCAGCAGCGGGGTGGAAAACATTCAGTACTTC

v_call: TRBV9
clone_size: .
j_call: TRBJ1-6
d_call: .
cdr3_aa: CASSPEGTVTLSSYNSPLHF
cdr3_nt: TGTGCCAGCAGCCCAGAAGGGACGGTGACCTTAAGCTCCTATAATTCACCCCTCCACTTT

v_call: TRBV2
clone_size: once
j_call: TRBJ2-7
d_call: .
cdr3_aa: CASSDYEQYF
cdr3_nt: TGTGCCAGCAGTGACTACGAGCAGTACTTC

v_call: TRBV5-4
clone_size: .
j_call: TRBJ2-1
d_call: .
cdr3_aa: CASSLPQKGEQFF
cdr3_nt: TGTGCCAGCAGCTTGCCGCAAAAGGGTGAGCAGTTCTTC

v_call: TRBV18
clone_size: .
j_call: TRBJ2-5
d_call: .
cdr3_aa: CASSDTQETQYF
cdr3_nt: TGTGCCAGCTCAGATACACAAGAGACCCAGTACTTC

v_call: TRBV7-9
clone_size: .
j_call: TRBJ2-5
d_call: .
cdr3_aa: CASSLDLAVETQYF
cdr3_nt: TGTGCCAGCAGCTTGGACCTAGCCGTGGAGACCCAGTACTTC

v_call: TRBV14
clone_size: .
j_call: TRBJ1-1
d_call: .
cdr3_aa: CASSQGGRAAFF
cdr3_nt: TGTGCCAGCAGCCAAGGGGGCCGAGCAGCTTTCTTT

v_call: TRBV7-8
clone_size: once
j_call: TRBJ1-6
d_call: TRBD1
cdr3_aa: CASSLMQGVARSPLHF
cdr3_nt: TGTGCCAGCAGCTTAATGCAGGGGGTAGCGCGGTCACCCCTCCACTTT

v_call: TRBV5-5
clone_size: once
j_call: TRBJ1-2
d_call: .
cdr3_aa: CASSPGRGDYGYTF
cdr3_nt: TGTGCCAGCAGCCCCGGCAGGGGTGACTATGGCTACACCTTC

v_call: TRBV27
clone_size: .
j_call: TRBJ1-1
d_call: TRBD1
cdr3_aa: CASSLYRGQGEAFF
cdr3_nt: TGTGCCAGCAGTTTATACAGGGGGCAAGGAGAAGCTTTCTTT

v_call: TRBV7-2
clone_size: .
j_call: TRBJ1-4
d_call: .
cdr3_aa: CASSLSVGNKEKLFF
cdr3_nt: TGTGCCAGCAGCTTAAGTGTGGGGAACAAGGAAAAACTGTTTTTT